The T cell receptor (beta chain) described here comes from a study of cytomegalovirus exposure and HLA in healthy donors. Study-level information: In terms of ancestry, the Caucasian-associated cluster contained about four fifths of the roughly 400 genotyped donors. Study-level results: In an earlier analysis, in roughly 600 donors, most V segments appeared productive either ~87% or ~30% of the time.

A note on this clone: Its specificity is not known.

The CDR3 sequence is 17 residues long. Germline lookup yields CDR1 SGHAT and CDR2 FQNNGV. The V gene end was trimmed by 1 base and the J gene end by 4 bases; junction bases not matched to a gene: 6. Primers: 60 Vbeta forward and 13 Jbeta reverse. Here immunoSEQ multiplex PCR was the method, and the copy in TCRdb shows in-frame clones only, minus some. The sample lists about 140,000 clones, about 75% seen once, with more than 3% in the top ten. This sequence joins TRBV11-2 and TRBJ2-2, with 10 bases fitting TRBD2. Input material: PBMCs. This sequence originates from a man younger than 30 in good health and CMV-seronegative. The CDR3 DNA reads TGTGCCAGCAGCTTAGGTAGCGGGGGGTGGGGCACCGGGGAGCTGTTTTTT. Protein sequence: CASSLGSGGWGTGELFF.